This T cell receptor (beta chain) was identified during a study of blood T cells in healthy people across ages. Study background: About one barcoded TCR beta cDNA was captured per two T cells. Study-wide findings and caveats: Older age went with lower TCR beta diversity per million T cells, in a roughly linear way.

The trim removed 1 base at V and 4 bases at J, leaving 4 bases unmatched. The CDR3 length is 16 residues. The germline gives CDR1 LGHDT, CDR2 YNNKEL (reference sequence). Worth noting for this clonotype: Its antigen is still unknown.

Peripheral blood from each donor was collected in a volume of 9.5 to 10 milliliters. Combining a sample-barcoded 5' primer with a J-beta primer mix, a second PCR ran for about 6 to 11 cycles. Each sample yielded at least 2.5 million CDR3-containing paired-end reads. TCRdb re-derived calls from the 5' RACE reads in MiXCR, one entry per CDR3 protein. The sample has 600,000 to 800,000 distinct CDR3 sequences, roughly half seen once. The sample taken for sequencing was blood. V is TRBV3-1 and J is TRBJ1-2; 12 bases fit TRBD1. The source is a woman of 80 years or more in good health. The CDR3 here is CASSQGRGQGAYGYTF. In DNA form, the CDR3 reads TGTGCCAGCAGCCAAGGCCGGGGACAGGGGGCCTATGGCTACACCTTC.